One and the same sample provided the 5 T cell receptor beta chains below, sequenced in a study of neoadjuvant nivolumab and ipilimumab in lung cancer. The repertoire was sequenced with immunoSEQ multiplex PCR; TCRdb's copy has only in-frame clones and lacks some. Among about 29,000 clones listed, about 78% were seen once. The material sequenced was tumor tissue, taken after neoadjuvant nivolumab, alone or with ipilimumab, at or shortly before surgery. The receptors come from an adult with non-small cell lung cancer.

The chain employs TRBV7-9 and TRBJ1-2; 7 positions agree with TRBD1. This CDR3 region has 13 residues. Germline V lookup: CDR1 SEHNR, CDR2 FQNEAQ (reference sequence). J lost 6 bases, V lost 1 base, and 2 bases had no gene match. CDR3 nucleotides: TGTGCCAGCAGCTTAGGGACAGGTGATGGCTACACCTTC. It yields the protein CASSLGTGDGYTF.

The chain links TRBV27 to TRBJ2-7; TRBD1 is a possible D gene (5 bases). This CDR3 has 14 residues. Germline V gene sequence: CDR1 MNHEY, CDR2 SMNVEV (reference sequence). V shed 6 bases and J shed 0 bases, with 12 bases lying between them. This CDR3 reads CASSYRSLSYEQYF. In DNA, the CDR3 is TGTGCCAGCAGCTACAGGTCCCTCTCCTACGAGCAGTACTTC.

The CDR3: CASSWGGQSYSPLHF. CDR3 nucleotides: TGTGCCAGCAGTTGGGGGGGACAGAGTTATTCACCCCTCCACTTT. The V and J genes are TRBV28 and TRBJ1-6, with 7 bases matching TRBD1. This CDR3 region has 15 residues. The V segment lost 4 bases and the J segment 8 bases; nucleotides outside the gene matches: 8. The germline V gene has CDR1 MDHEN and CDR2 SYDVKM.

In this sample, this clone turned up once. The V and J genes are TRBV9 and TRBJ1-5; 9 bases match TRBD1. The V segment lost 3 bases and the J segment 3 bases; nucleotides outside the gene matches: 4. This CDR3 comprises 15 residues. Germline V lookup: CDR1 SGDLS, CDR2 YYNGEE. The CDR3 DNA reads TGTGCCAGCAGCGCCGGGACAGGGAACAATCAGCCCCAGCATTTT. It specifies CASSAGTGNNQPQHF.

This clone was seen only a few times. V is TRBV5-1 and J is TRBJ1-1; perhaps TRBD1 as D (5 bases). Germline V lookup: CDR1 SGHRS, CDR2 YFSETQ. The V gene lost 4 bases and the J gene lost 6 bases, with 16 bases spanning the gap. This CDR3 has 14 amino acids. The CDR3 loop reads CASSPRGGSAEAFF. The DNA for the CDR3 is TGCGCCAGCAGCCCCCGGGGCGGTAGCGCTGAAGCTTTCTTT.